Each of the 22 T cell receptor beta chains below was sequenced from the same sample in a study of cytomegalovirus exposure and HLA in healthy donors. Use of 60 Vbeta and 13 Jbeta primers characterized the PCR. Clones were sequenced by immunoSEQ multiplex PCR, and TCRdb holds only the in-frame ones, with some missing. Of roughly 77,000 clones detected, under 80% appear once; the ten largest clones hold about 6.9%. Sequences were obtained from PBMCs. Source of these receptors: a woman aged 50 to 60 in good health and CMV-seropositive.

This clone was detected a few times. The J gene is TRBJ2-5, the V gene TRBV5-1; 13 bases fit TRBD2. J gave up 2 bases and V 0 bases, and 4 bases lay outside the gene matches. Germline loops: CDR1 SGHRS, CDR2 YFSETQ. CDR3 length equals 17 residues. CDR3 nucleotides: TGCGCCAGCAGCTTGGGGACTAGCGGGGGCTTACAAGAGACCCAGTACTTC. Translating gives CASSLGTSGGLQETQYF.

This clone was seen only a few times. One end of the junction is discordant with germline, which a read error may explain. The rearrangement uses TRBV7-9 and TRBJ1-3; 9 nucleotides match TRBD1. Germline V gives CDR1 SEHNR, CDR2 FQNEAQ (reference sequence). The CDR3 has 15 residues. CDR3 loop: CSSSFGQGSGNTIYF. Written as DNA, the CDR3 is TGTTCCAGCAGCTTTGGACAGGGGTCTGGAAACACCATATATTTT.

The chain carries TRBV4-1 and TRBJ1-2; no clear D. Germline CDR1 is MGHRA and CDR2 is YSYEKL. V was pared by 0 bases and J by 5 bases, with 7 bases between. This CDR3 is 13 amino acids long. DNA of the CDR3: TGCGCCAGCAGCCAAGATTGGGCATATGGCTACACCTTC. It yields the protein CASSQDWAYGYTF.

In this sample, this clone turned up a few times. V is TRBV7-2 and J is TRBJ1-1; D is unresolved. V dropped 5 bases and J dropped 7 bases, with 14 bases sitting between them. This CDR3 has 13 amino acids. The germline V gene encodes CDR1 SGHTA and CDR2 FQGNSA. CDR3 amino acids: CASSPRPYGEAFF. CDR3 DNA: TGTGCCAGCAGCCCTAGGCCCTACGGTGAAGCTTTCTTT.

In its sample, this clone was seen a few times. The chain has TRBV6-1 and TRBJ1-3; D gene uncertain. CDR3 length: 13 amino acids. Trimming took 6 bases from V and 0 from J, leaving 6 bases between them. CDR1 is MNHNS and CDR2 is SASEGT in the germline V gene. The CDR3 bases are TGTGCCAGCAGCCCCATCTCTGGAAACACCATATATTTT. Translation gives CASSPISGNTIYF.

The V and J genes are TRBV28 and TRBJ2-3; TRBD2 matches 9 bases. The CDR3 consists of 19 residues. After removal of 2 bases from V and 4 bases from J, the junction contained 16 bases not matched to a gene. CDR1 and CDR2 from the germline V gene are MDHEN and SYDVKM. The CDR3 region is CASSLGAFRAGGKADTQYF. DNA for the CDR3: TGTGCCAGCAGTTTAGGGGCCTTTCGGGCGGGGGGGAAGGCAGATACGCAGTATTTT.

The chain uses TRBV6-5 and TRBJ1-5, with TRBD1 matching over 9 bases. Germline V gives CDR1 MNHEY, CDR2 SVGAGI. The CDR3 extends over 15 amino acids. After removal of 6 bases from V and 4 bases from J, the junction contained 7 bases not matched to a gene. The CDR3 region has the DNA TGTGCCAGCAGGGAACAGGGGGCCCGGAATCAGCCCCAGCATTTT. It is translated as CASREQGARNQPQHF.

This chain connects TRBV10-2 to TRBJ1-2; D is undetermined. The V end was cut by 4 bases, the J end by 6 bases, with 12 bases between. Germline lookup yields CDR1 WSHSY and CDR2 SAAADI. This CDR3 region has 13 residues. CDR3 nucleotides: TGCGCCAGCAGTGGTACTGGGCCCAATGGCTACACCTTC. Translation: CASSGTGPNGYTF.

The CDR3 nucleotides are TGTGCCAGCAGAGCCGCTAGCGGGGGCACAGATACGCAGTATTTT. This encodes CASRAASGGTDTQYF. This chain links TRBV2 with TRBJ2-3; TRBD2 agrees at 9 bases. After removal of 6 bases from V and 1 base from J, the junction contained 5 bases not matched to a gene. The CDR3 extends over 15 amino acids. The V gene's germline CDR1 is SNHLY and CDR2 FYNNEI.

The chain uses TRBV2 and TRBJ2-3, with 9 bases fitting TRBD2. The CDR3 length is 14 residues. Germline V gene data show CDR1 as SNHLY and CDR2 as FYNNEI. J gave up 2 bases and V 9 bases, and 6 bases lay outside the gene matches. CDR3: CARGGGELTDTQYF. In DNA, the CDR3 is TGTGCCAGGGGCGGGGGGGAACTCACAGATACGCAGTATTTT.

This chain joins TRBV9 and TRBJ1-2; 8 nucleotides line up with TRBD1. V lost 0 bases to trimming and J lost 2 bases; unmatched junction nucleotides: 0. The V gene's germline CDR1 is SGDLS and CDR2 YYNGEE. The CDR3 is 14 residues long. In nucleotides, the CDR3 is TGTGCCAGCAGCGTAGGGACAGGGAACTATGGCTACACCTTC. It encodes CASSVGTGNYGYTF.

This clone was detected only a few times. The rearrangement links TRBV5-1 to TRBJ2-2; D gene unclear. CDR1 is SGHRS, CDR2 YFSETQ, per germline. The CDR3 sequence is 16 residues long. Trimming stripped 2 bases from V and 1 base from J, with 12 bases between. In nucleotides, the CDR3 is TGCGCCAGCAGCTTTGAGATAACTCTGAACACCGGGGAGCTGTTTTTT. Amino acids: CASSFEITLNTGELFF.

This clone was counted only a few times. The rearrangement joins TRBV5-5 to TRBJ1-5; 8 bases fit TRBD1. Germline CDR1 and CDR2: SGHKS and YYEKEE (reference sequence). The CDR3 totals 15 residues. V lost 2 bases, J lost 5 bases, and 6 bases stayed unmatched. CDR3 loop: CASSLSGTGYQPQHF. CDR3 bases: TGTGCCAGCAGCTTATCCGGGACAGGATATCAGCCCCAGCATTTT.

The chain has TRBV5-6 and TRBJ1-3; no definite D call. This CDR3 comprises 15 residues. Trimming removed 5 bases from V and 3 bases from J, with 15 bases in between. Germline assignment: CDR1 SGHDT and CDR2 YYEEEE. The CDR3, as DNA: TGTGCCAGCAGTCGCCTTGGAGTGGATGGAAACACCATATATTTT. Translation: CASSRLGVDGNTIYF.

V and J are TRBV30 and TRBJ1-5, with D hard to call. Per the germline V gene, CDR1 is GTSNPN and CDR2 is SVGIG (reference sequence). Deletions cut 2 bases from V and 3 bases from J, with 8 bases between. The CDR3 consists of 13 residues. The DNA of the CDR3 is TGTGCCTGGAGTTGGAGGGACAATCAGCCCCAGCATTTT. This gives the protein CAWSWRDNQPQHF.

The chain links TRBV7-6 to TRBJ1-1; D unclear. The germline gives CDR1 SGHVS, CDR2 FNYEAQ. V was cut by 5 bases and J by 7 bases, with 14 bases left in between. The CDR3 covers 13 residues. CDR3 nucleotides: TGTGCCAGCAGCACACGCGGCGCCCATGAAGCTTTCTTT. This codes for CASSTRGAHEAFF.

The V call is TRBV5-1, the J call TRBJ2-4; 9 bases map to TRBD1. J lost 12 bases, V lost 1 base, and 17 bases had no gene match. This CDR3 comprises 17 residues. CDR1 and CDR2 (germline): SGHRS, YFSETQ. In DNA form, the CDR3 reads TGCGCCAGCAGCTTGTCGCTACGTACAGGGGGCGCGTCTGCTCAGTACTTC. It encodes CASSLSLRTGGASAQYF.

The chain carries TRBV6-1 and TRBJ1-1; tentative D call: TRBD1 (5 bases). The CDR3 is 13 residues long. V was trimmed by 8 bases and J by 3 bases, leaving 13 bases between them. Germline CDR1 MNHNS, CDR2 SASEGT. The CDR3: CASLRQQDTEAFF. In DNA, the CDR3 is TGTGCCAGCCTTCGACAGCAGGACACTGAAGCTTTCTTT.

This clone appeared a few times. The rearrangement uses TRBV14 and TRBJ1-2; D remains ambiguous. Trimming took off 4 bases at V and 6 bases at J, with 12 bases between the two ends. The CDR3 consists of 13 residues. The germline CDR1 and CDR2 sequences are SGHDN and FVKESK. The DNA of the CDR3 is TGTGCCAGCAGCCCCAGGTTGCGTGATGGCTACACCTTC. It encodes CASSPRLRDGYTF.

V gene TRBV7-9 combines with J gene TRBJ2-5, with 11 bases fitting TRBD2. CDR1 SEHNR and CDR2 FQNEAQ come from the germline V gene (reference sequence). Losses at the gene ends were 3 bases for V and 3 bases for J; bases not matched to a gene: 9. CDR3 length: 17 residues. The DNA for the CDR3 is TGTGCCAGCAGCTTCGGGCCTAGCGGGGGGCCCGAAGAGACCCAGTACTTC. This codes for CASSFGPSGGPEETQYF. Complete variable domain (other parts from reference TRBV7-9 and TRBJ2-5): DTGVSQNPRHKITKRGQNVTFRCDPISEHNRLYWYRQTLGQGPEFLTYFQNEAQLEKSRLLSDRFSAERPKGSFSTLEIQRTEQGDSAMYLCASSFGPSGGPEETQYFGPGTRLLVL.

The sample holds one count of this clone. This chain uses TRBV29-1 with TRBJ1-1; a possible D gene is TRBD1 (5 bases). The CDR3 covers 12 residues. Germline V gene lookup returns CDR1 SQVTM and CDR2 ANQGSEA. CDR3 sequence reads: CRAGPPGTEAFF. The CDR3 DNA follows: TGCAGGGCAGGGCCCCCTGGCACTGAAGCTTTCTTT.

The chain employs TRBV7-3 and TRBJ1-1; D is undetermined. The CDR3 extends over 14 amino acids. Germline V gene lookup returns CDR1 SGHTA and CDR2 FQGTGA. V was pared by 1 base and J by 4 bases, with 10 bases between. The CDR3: CASSLKPFGTEAFF. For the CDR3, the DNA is TGTGCCAGCAGCTTAAAGCCCTTCGGCACTGAAGCTTTCTTT. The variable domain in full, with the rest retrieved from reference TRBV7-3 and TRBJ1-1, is GAGVSQTPSNKVTEKGKYVELRCDPISGHTALYWYRQSLGQGPEFLIYFQGTGAADDSGLPNDRFFAVRPEGSVSTLKIQRTERGDSAVYLCASSLKPFGTEAFFGQGTRLTVV.